The clone carrying this T cell receptor (beta chain) turned up a few times. Its target is unknown. TCRdb called the RT-PCR reads again in MiXCR, with one record for every CDR3 protein. The table has about 500,000 distinct CDR3 sequences, more than 15% seen once; the top ten hold around 3%. This sample is drawn from a study of response to subunit inactivated influenza vaccine. Notes on the study in general: The authors put forward the suggestion that each seasonal influenza vaccination may bring in only a limited number of new T cells.

CDR3 length: 12 amino acids. The germline CDR1 and CDR2 sequences are SQVTM and ANQGSEA. V lost 6 bases to trimming and J lost 10 bases; unmatched junction nucleotides: 9. The specimen was CD4+ T cells sorted from PBMCs, collected less than 25 months after vaccination. This clonotype was obtained from a man aged 50 to 69 who received an inactivated influenza vaccine. The chain links TRBV29-1 to TRBJ2-1; 7 bases line up with TRBD1. The CDR3 DNA is TGCAGCGTGGGAGACAGGGCAGGGGAGCAGTTCTTC. Translation: CSVGDRAGEQFF.